The clone carrying this TCR beta chain has just one count. This CDR3 has 13 amino acids. CDR1 is SGHTA, CDR2 FQGNSA, per germline. V lost 0 bases and J 2 bases, leaving 3 bases between the germline ends. Repertoires were generated with immunoSEQ multiplex PCR, while TCRdb's copy carries only in-frame clones and drops some. Here the sample spans about 91,000 clones, about nine tenths being singletons. This specimen belongs to a study of identifying expanded T cells in peripheral blood. The sequenced sample was blood. The source of this sequence is a person between 18 and 75 years old in good health. The V and J genes are TRBV7-2 and TRBJ2-3, with D uncertain. The DNA for the CDR3 is TGTGCCAGCAGCTTAGCTATCACAGATACGCAGTATTTT. It specifies CASSLAITDTQYF. The variable domain in full, with the rest retrieved from reference TRBV7-2 and TRBJ2-3, is GAGVSQSPSNKVTEKGKDVELRCDPISGHTALYWYRQSLGQGLEFLIYFQGNSAPDKSGLPSDRFSAERTGGSVSTLTIQRTQQEDSAVYLCASSLAITDTQYFGPGTRLTVL.